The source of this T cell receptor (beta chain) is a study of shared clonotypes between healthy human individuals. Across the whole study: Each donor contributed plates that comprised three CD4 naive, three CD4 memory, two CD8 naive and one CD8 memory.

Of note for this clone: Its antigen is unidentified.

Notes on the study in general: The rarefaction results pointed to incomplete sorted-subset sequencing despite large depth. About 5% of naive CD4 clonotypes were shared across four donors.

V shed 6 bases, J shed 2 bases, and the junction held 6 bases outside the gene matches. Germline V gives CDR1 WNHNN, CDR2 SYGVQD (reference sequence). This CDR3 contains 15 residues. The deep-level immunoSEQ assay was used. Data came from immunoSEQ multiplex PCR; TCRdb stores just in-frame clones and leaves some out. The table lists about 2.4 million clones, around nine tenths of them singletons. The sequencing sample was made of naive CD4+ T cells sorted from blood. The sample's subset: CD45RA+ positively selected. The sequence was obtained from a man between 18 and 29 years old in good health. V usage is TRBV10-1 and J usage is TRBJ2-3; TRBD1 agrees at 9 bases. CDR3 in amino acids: CASSRTGAFTDTQYF. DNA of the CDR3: TGCGCCAGCAGCCGGACAGGGGCCTTCACAGATACGCAGTATTTT.